This T cell receptor beta chain appears in the sequencing data of a study of siplizumab effects on memory and regulatory T cells. Study findings and constraints: Naive versus memory phenotype went unassigned for roughly 75-96% of proliferating CD4+ or CD8+ clones. Significant reduction of alloreactive sequences traceable to unstimulated CD4+ memory cells was observed with siplizumab. Tracing alloreactive clones into unstimulated subsets worked for only a minor fraction of them. Where siplizumab was present, mappable alloreactive CD4+ clones averaged almost 70% Treg-derived, compared with 25% to 30% in controls.

V shed 5 bases and J 4 bases; nucleotides not matched to a gene: 8. The CDR3 consists of 16 residues. Germline CDR1 and CDR2: MNHNY and SVGAGI (reference sequence). This clone was detected only once. Antigen: not known. TCRdb's table, derived via immunoSEQ multiplex PCR, lists solely in-frame clones and lacks some. The sample shows 75,000 to 100,000 clones, about 93% of them seen only once. V usage is TRBV6-6 and J usage is TRBJ1-3, with 10 nucleotides matching TRBD1. Sequencing was performed on non-Treg CD4+ T cells sorted from blood. The clonotype was recovered from a human donor in good health. The CDR3 loop is CASSPTGQGIGNTIYF. DNA of the CDR3: TGTGCCAGCAGTCCCACGGGACAGGGGATCGGAAACACCATATATTTT.